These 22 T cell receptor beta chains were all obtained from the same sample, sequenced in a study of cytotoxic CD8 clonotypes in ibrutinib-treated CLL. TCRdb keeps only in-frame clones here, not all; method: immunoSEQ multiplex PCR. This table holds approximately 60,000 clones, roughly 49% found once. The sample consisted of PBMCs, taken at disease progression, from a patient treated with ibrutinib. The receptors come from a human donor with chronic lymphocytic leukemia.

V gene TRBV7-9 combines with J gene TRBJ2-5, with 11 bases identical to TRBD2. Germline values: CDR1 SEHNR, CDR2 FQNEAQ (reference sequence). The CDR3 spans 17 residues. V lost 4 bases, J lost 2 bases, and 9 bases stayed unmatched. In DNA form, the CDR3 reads TGTGCCAGCAGCTCGCCGACTAGCGGGGCGATACAAGAGACCCAGTACTTC. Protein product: CASSSPTSGAIQETQYF.

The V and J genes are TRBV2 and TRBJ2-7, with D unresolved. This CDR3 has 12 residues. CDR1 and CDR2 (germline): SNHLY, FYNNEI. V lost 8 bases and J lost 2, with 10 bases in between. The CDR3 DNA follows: TGTGCCAGCGGTGGCATCCCCTACGAGCAGTACTTC. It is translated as CASGGIPYEQYF.

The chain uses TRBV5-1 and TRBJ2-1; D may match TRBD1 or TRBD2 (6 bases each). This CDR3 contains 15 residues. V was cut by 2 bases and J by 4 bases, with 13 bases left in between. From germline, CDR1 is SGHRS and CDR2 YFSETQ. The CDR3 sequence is CASSFGGGQYNEQFF. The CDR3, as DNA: TGCGCCAGCAGCTTTGGGGGAGGACAGTACAATGAGCAGTTCTTC.

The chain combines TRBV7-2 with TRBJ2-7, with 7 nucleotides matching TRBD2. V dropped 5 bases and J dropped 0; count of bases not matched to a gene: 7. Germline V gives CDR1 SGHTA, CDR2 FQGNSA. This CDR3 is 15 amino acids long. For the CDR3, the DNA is TGTGCCAGCAGCCGCACTAGCGCGAGCTCCTACGAGCAGTACTTC. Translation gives CASSRTSASSYEQYF.

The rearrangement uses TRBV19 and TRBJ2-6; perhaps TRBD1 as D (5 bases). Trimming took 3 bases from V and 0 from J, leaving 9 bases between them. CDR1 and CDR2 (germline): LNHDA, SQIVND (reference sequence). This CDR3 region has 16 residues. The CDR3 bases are TGTGCCAGTAGTATCAGGGCTTCCTCTGGGGCCAACGTCCTGACTTTC. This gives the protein CASSIRASSGANVLTF.

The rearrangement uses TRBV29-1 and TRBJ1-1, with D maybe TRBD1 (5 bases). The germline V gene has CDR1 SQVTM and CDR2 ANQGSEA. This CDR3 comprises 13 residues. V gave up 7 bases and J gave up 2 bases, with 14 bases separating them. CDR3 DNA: TGCAGCGAAACCGGGACTGGAAACACTGAAGCTTTCTTT. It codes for CSETGTGNTEAFF.

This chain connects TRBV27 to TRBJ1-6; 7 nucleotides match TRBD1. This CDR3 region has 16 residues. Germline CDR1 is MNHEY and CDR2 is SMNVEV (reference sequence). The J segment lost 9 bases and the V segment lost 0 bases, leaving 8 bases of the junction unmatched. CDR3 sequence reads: CASSLSMRAGGSPLHF. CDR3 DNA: TGTGCCAGCAGTTTATCGATGAGGGCAGGGGGTTCACCCCTCCACTTT.

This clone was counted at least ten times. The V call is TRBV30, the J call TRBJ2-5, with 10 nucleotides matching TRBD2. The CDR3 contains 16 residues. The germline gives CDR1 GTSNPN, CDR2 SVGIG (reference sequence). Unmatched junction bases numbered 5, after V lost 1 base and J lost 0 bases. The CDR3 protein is CAWSASSGRNQETQYF. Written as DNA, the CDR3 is TGTGCCTGGAGTGCCTCTAGCGGGAGAAACCAAGAGACCCAGTACTTC.

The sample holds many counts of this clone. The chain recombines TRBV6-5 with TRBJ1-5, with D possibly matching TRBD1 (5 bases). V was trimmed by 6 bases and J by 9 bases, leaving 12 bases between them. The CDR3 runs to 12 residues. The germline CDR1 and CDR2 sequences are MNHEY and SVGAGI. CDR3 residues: CASSRTQGPQHF. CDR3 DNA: TGTGCCAGCAGCCGGACCCAGGGGCCCCAGCATTTT.

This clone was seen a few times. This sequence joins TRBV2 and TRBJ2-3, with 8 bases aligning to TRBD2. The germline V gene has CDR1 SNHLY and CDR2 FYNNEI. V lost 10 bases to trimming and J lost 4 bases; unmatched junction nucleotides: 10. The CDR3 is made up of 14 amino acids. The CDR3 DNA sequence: TGTGCCACGGGGGGGGGCCCTCACCCAGATACGCAGTATTTT. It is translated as CATGGGPHPDTQYF. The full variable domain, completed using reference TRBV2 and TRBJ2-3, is EPEVTQTPSHQVTQMGQEVILRCVPISNHLYFYWYRQILGQKVEFLVSFYNNEISEKSEIFDDQFSVERPDGSNFTLKIRSTKLEDSAMYFCATGGGPHPDTQYFGPGTRLTVL.

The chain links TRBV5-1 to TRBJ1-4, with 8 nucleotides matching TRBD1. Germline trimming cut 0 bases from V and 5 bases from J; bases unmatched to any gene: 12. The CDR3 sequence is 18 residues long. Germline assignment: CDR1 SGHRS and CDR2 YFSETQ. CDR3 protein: CASSLGAGGADFNEKLFF. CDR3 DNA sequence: TGCGCCAGCAGCTTGGGGGCAGGGGGCGCCGATTTCAATGAAAAACTGTTTTTT.

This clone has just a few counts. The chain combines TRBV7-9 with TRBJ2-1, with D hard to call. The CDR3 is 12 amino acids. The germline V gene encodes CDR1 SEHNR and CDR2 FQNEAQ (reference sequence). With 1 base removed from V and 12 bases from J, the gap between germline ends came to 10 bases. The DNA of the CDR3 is TGTGCCAGCAGCTTAGAAGGGAAGGGGCAGTTCTTC. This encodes CASSLEGKGQFF.

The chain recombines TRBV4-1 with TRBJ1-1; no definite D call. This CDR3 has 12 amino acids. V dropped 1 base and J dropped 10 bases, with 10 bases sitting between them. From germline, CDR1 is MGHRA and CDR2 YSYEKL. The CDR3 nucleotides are TGCGCCAGCAGCCAAGGAGGGAATGGAGCTTTCTTT. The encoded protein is CASSQGGNGAFF.

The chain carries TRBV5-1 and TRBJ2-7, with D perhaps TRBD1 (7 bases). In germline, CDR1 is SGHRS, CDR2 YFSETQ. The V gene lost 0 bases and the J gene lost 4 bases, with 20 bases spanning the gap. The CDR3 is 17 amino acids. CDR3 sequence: CASSLAPTGRSIYEQYF. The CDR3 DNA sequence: TGCGCCAGCAGCTTGGCCCCGACAGGGAGGAGTATATACGAGCAGTACTTC.

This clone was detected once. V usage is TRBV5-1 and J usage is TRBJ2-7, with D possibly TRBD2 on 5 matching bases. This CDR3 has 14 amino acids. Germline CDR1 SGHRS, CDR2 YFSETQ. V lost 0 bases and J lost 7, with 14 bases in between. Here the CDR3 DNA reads TGCGCCAGCAGCTTGGCTCCTAGCTTCGAAGAGCAGTACTTC. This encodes CASSLAPSFEEQYF.

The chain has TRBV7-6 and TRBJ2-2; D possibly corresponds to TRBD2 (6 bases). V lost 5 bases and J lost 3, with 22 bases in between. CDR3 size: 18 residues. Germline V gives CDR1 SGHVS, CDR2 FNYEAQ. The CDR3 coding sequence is TGTGCCAGCAGCGGAGGGACCGAAGGTGGAGGTTACACCGGGGAGCTGTTTTTT. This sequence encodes CASSGGTEGGGYTGELFF.

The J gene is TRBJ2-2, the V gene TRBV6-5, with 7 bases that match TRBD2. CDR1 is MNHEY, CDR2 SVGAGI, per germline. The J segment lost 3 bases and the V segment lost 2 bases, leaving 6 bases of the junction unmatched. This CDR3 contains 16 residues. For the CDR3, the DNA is TGTGCCAGCAGTTACCTGCGGGAGCCTCACACCGGGGAGCTGTTTTTT. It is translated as CASSYLREPHTGELFF.

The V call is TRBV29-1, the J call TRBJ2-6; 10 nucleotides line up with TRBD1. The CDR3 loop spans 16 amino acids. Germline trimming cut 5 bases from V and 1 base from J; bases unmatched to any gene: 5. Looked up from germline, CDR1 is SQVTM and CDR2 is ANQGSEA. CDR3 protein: CSVSGQGLSGANVLTF. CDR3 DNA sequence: TGCAGCGTTTCGGGACAGGGGTTGTCTGGGGCCAACGTCCTGACTTTC.

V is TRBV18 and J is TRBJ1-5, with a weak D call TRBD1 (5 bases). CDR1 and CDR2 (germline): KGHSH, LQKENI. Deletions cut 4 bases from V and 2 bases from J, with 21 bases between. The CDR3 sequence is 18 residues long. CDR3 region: CASSRAGRGPYGNQPQHF. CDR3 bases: TGTGCCAGCTCACGGGCGGGTAGGGGTCCGTATGGCAATCAGCCCCAGCATTTT.

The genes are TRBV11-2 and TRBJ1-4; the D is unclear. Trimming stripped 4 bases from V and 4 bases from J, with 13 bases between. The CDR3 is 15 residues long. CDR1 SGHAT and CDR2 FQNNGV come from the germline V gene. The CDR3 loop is CASSYFPQSNEKLFF. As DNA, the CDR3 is TGTGCCAGCAGCTACTTCCCGCAGAGTAATGAAAAACTGTTTTTT.

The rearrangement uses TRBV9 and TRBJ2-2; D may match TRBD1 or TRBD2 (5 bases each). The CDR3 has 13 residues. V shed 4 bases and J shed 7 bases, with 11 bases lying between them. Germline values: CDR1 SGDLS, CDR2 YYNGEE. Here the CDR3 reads CASSPEGLGELFF. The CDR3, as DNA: TGTGCCAGCAGCCCCGAGGGGCTCGGGGAGCTGTTTTTT.

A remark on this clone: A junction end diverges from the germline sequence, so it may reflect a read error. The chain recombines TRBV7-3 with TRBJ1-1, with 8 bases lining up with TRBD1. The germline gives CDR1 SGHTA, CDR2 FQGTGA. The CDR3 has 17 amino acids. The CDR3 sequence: CASTLRDWTGMNTEAFF. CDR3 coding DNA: TGTGCCAGCACCTTAAGAGACTGGACAGGGATGAACACTGAAGCTTTCTTT.